The clone carrying this T cell receptor (beta chain) was counted only a few times. The sample comes from a study of blood T cell repertoires in COVID-19. Background on the study: From T cells, B-cell-depleted T cells, or PBMCs came the material, which was cDNA or gDNA.

The V and J ends lost 3 bases and 3 bases, in that order; junction bases with no gene match: 8. This CDR3 is built from 16 residues. Germline lookup yields CDR1 MNHNY and CDR2 SVGAGI (reference sequence). Clones were sequenced by immunoSEQ multiplex PCR, and TCRdb holds only the in-frame ones, with some missing. This sample yields approximately 54,000 clones, of which 80% to 90% are seen a single time; roughly 5.7% belongs to the top ten. The specimen sequenced was peripheral blood. This clonotype was sampled from a woman aged 60-75 years with acute or convalescent COVID-19. The chain couples TRBV6-6 to TRBJ1-3, with TRBD1 identical over 7 bases. CDR3: CASSYPPGQRGNTIYF. CDR3 nucleotide sequence: TGTGCCAGCAGTTATCCACCGGGACAGCGTGGAAACACCATATATTTT.